The 5 T cell receptor beta chains given below trace back to one sample, sequenced in a study of blood T cell repertoires in COVID-19. TCRdb's copy holds only in-frame clones and misses some; the assay was immunoSEQ multiplex PCR. The repertoire includes a few hundred thousand clones, 80% to 90% of them detected once, and 1.5% to 2% sits in the top ten. Material for sequencing was PBMCs or T cells enriched from blood (not recorded which). All receptors come from a woman aged 45 to 65 who had recovered from COVID-19.

The chain links TRBV6-5 to TRBJ2-3; 7 bases are a match to TRBD2. Germline CDR1 reads MNHEY; CDR2 reads SVGAGI. This CDR3 spans 15 amino acids. Trimming at V came to 8 bases and at J to 0 bases, leaving 8 bases not matched to a gene. The CDR3 here is CASRNSGPSTDTQYF. The DNA for the CDR3 is TGTGCCAGCCGGAATAGCGGGCCTAGCACAGATACGCAGTATTTT.

The chain employs TRBV4-1 and TRBJ2-5; 13 bases match TRBD2. This CDR3 spans 15 amino acids. Trimming took 3 bases from V and 5 from J; bases not matched to a gene: 3. Germline loops: CDR1 MGHRA, CDR2 YSYEKL. For the CDR3, the DNA is TGCGCCAGCAGCCAGGGGACTAGCGGGACCGAGACCCAGTACTTC. Residues: CASSQGTSGTETQYF.

The J gene is TRBJ2-1, the V gene TRBV5-4; 9 bases map to TRBD2. V was clipped by 0 bases and J by 0 bases; unmatched bases: 7. Germline V CDR1 and CDR2: SGHNT, YYREEE (reference sequence). The CDR3 has 18 residues. The CDR3 nucleotides read TGTGCCAGCAGCTTGGGACTAGCGGAGGCCAGCTCCTACAATGAGCAGTTCTTC. Translation gives CASSLGLAEASSYNEQFF.

J is TRBJ2-3 and V is TRBV27, with D tentatively TRBD2 (5 bases). V was clipped by 5 bases and J by 2 bases, with 20 bases between them. The CDR3 is 17 residues long. CDR1 and CDR2 (germline): MNHEY, SMNVEV (reference sequence). The CDR3, as DNA: TGTGCCAGCAGTCCCCCCGAGTACCCGGGAAACACAGATACGCAGTATTTT. It is translated as CASSPPEYPGNTDTQYF.

V usage is TRBV28 and J usage is TRBJ1-6, with D possibly being TRBD1 (6 bases). Germline V gene data show CDR1 as MDHEN and CDR2 as SYDVKM. The CDR3 consists of 15 residues. Between the trimmed V and J ends, which lost 6 bases and 5 bases, there was a span of 14 bases. CDR3 loop: CASRTGQINNSPLHF. CDR3 sequence (DNA): TGTGCCAGCAGAACAGGACAGATTAATAATTCACCCCTCCACTTT.